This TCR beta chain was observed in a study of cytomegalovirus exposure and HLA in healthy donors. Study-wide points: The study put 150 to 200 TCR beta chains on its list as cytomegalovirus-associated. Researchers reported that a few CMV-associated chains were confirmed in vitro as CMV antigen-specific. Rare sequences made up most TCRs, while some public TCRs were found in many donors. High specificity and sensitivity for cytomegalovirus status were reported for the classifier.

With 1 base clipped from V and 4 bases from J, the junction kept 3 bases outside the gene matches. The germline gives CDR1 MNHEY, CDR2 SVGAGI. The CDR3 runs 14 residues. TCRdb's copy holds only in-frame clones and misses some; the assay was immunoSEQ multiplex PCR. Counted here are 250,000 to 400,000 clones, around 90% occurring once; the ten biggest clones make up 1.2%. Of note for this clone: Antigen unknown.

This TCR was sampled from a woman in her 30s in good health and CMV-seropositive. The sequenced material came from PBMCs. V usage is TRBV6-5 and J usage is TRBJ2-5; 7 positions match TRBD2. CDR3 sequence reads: CASSYFPGGETQYF. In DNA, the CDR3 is TGTGCCAGCAGTTACTTCCCGGGGGGAGAGACCCAGTACTTC.